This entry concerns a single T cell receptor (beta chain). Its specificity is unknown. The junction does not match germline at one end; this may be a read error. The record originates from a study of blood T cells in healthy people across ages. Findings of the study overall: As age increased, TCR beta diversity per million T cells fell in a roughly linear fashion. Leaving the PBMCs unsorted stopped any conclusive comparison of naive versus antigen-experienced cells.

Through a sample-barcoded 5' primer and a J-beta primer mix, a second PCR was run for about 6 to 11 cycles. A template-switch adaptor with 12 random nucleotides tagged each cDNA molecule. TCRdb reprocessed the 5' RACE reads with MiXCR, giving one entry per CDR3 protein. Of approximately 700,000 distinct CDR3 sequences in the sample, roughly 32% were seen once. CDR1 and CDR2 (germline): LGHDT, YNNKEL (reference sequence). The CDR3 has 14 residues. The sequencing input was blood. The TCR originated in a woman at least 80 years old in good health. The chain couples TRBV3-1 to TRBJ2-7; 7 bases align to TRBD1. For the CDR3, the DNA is TGCGCCAGCAGCCAAGATCCCGGACAGGACGAGCAGTACTTC. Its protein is CASSQDPGQDEQYF.